This is a list of T cell receptor beta chains from one sample in a study of OX40 agonist ivuxolimab in advanced cancers. Produced via immunoSEQ multiplex PCR; TCRdb's table is partial and in-frame only. The sample consists of 65,000 to 80,000 clones, 93% of them appearing once. The source material was CD4+ or CD8+ T cells sorted from blood, sampled in a trial of the OX40 agonist ivuxolimab. Source of these receptors: an adult with an advanced solid tumor such as melanoma, head and neck, liver or kidney cancer. The CDR3 runs from the conserved cysteine through the conserved F or W. D genes are given only for firm matches. A clone size is listed for some rows: how often the clone was seen (once, few, many), or a class if it is expanded.

V gene	D gene	J gene	clone size	CDR3 protein	CDR3 DNA
TRBV5-6	.	TRBJ1-1	.	CASSHSSTEAFF	TGTGCCAGCAGCCATAGTAGCACTGAAGCTTTCTTT
TRBV19	.	TRBJ1-2	.	CASSIDLHYGYTF	TGTGCCAGTAGTATAGATCTCCACTATGGCTACACCTTC
TRBV28	TRBD2	TRBJ2-1	.	CASSFERGPFYNEQFF	TGTGCCAGCAGTTTTGAGCGGGGTCCCTTCTACAATGAGCAGTTCTTC
TRBV11-2	.	TRBJ2-7	.	CASSSGLTYEQYF	TGTGCCAGCAGCTCTGGTTTAACGTACGAGCAGTACTTC
TRBV11-2	.	TRBJ1-5	.	CASSLDFGTPNQPQHF	TGTGCCAGCAGCTTAGACTTCGGGACACCCAATCAGCCCCAGCATTTT
TRBV28	.	TRBJ1-5	.	CASSFTGISNQPQHF	TGTGCCAGCAGTTTTACAGGGATCAGCAATCAGCCCCAGCATTTT
TRBV7-9	.	TRBJ1-2	.	CASSWTYGYTF	TGTGCCAGCAGTTGGACATATGGCTACACCTTC
TRBV20-1	.	TRBJ2-1	.	CSATSYNEQFF	TGCAGTGCTACCAGCTACAATGAGCAGTTCTTC
TRBV9	TRBD2	TRBJ2-5	.	CASSVGVAGSETQYF	TGTGCCAGCAGCGTAGGGGTAGCGGGGAGCGAGACCCAGTACTTC
TRBV6-1	.	TRBJ2-5	.	CASSVGVAQYF	TGTGCCAGCTCGGTGGGGGTGGCCCAGTACTTC
TRBV7-9	TRBD1	TRBJ2-7	.	CASNPTGGYSYEQYF	TGTGCCAGCAATCCGACAGGGGGATACTCCTACGAGCAGTACTTC
TRBV4-3	.	TRBJ2-5	.	CASSQALDSFKQYF	TGCGCCAGCAGCCAAGCCCTCGATAGTTTCAAGCAGTACTTC
TRBV19	.	TRBJ2-5	.	CASSIAGGTGETQYF	TGTGCCAGTAGTATAGCAGGGGGGACTGGAGAGACCCAGTACTTC
TRBV5-8	.	TRBJ2-2	.	CASSLYVISNTGELFF	TGTGCCAGCAGCTTGTACGTAATCTCGAACACCGGGGAGCTGTTTTTT
TRBV29-1	.	TRBJ2-7	few	CSVDGGAVYEQYF	TGCAGCGTTGATGGGGGTGCCGTCTACGAGCAGTACTTC
TRBV19	TRBD2	TRBJ2-7	.	CASSHGTSGGYEQYF	TGTGCCAGTAGCCATGGTACTAGCGGGGGTTACGAGCAGTACTTC
TRBV4-2	.	TRBJ1-1	.	CASSQDSGRWTEAFF	TGTGCCAGCAGCCAAGATTCAGGGCGATGGACTGAAGCTTTCTTT
TRBV30	.	TRBJ1-4	.	CAWSDGPGRRSSTNEKLFF	TGTGCCTGGAGTGACGGGCCGGGCAGACGTTCTTCAACTAATGAAAAACTGTTTTTT
TRBV5-4	TRBD1	TRBJ2-3	.	CASSLGQGSTDTQYF	TGTGCCAGCAGCTTGGGACAGGGGAGCACAGATACGCAGTATTTT
TRBV4-3	.	TRBJ2-3	.	CASSQERSTDTQYF	TGCGCCAGCAGCCAAGAGAGGTCGACAGATACGCAGTATTTT
TRBV7-2	TRBD2	TRBJ2-7	.	CASSLASGTYEQYF	TGTGCCAGCAGCTTGGCTAGCGGGACTTACGAGCAGTACTTC
TRBV5-6	.	TRBJ2-5	.	CASSRYVTGEETQYF	TGTGCCAGCAGCCGATACGTGACAGGCGAAGAGACCCAGTACTTC
TRBV9	.	TRBJ2-3	.	CASSAEGGVTDTQYF	TGTGCCAGCAGCGCAGAGGGGGGAGTCACAGATACGCAGTATTTT
TRBV29-1	.	TRBJ2-5	.	CSVEDQGREGETQYF	TGCAGCGTTGAAGATCAAGGGAGAGAGGGAGAGACCCAGTACTTC
TRBV29-1	.	TRBJ2-5	once	CSVELRARETQYF	TGCAGCGTTGAACTCCGGGCTCGGGAGACCCAGTACTTC
TRBV2	.	TRBJ1-6	.	CASSGGPGPWNSPLHF	TGTGCCAGCAGTGGTGGTCCCGGGCCGTGGAATTCACCCCTCCACTTT
TRBV5-4	TRBD2	TRBJ2-7	.	CASSLRGEEQYF	TGTGCCAGCAGCCTTCGGGGGGAAGAGCAGTACTTC
TRBV7-9	TRBD2	TRBJ2-3	.	CASSFRREEDTQYF	TGTGCCAGCAGCTTTCGGCGGGAGGAAGATACGCAGTATTTT
TRBV15	TRBD2	TRBJ2-7	.	CATSLEAGGPYEQYF	TGTGCCACCAGCCTGGAAGCGGGAGGCCCCTACGAGCAGTACTTC
TRBV27	.	TRBJ2-1	.	CASSQGSYNEQFF	TGTGCCAGCAGTCAAGGGTCTTATAATGAGCAGTTCTTC
TRBV27	.	TRBJ2-7	.	CASSSDSTYEQYF	TGTGCCAGCAGTTCGGACAGTACCTACGAGCAGTACTTC
TRBV5-6	TRBD2	TRBJ2-7	.	CASSSFSSGGTYEQYF	TGTGCCAGCAGCTCATTCTCTAGCGGGGGGACCTACGAGCAGTACTTC
TRBV18	TRBD2	TRBJ2-7	.	CASSPGLAAPKSYEQYF	TGTGCCAGCTCACCGGGACTAGCGGCCCCAAAATCCTACGAGCAGTACTTC
TRBV29-1	.	TRBJ1-2	.	CSSPGYTF	TGCAGCTCTCCAGGCTACACCTTC
TRBV7-9	.	TRBJ2-5	.	CASSSRTIHEKETQYF	TGTGCCAGCAGCTCACGGACTATTCACGAGAAAGAGACCCAGTACTTC
TRBV6-6	.	TRBJ2-1	.	CASSRDPWEEQFF	TGTGCCAGCAGTCGAGACCCCTGGGAAGAGCAGTTCTTC
TRBV7-6	.	TRBJ1-1	.	CASSLRSRTSNTEAFF	TGTGCCAGCAGCTTACGTTCGCGGACCTCGAACACTGAAGCTTTCTTT
TRBV15	.	TRBJ1-4	.	CATSTEEGGLFF	TGTGCCACCAGCACCGAGGAGGGGGGACTGTTTTTT
TRBV7-8	.	TRBJ1-4	.	CASSPQEVDQRDEKLFF	TGTGCCAGCAGCCCCCAAGAGGTCGATCAACGGGATGAAAAACTGTTTTTT
TRBV10-2	.	TRBJ1-1	once	CASSDQGMNTEAFF	TGCGCCAGCAGTGATCAGGGAATGAACACTGAAGCTTTCTTT
TRBV4-1	TRBD1	TRBJ2-2	.	CASSPTTGYGELFF	TGCGCCAGCAGCCCTACGACAGGGTACGGGGAGCTGTTTTTT
TRBV28	.	TRBJ2-7	.	CASGGSAGEQYF	TGTGCCAGCGGGGGGTCTGCCGGGGAGCAGTACTTC
TRBV6-6	.	TRBJ2-7	.	CASSFGTQQYF	TGTGCCAGCAGCTTTGGGACACAGCAGTACTTC
TRBV30	.	TRBJ2-3	.	CAWSAASTDTQYF	TGTGCCTGGAGTGCGGCTAGCACAGATACGCAGTATTTT
TRBV19	.	TRBJ2-1	once	CASSIDQGAGNEQFF	TGTGCCAGTAGTATAGATCAGGGAGCGGGCAATGAGCAGTTCTTC
TRBV4-1	.	TRBJ2-7	.	CASSQHPRDGANEQYF	TGCGCCAGCAGCCAACATCCTCGGGACGGAGCCAACGAGCAGTACTTC
TRBV27	TRBD2	TRBJ2-5	.	CASSLMGGEGETQYF	TGTGCCAGCAGTTTAATGGGCGGGGAGGGAGAGACCCAGTACTTC
TRBV6-5	.	TRBJ2-1	.	CASTHGRGNSNEQFF	TGTGCCAGCACCCACGGACGGGGGAACAGCAATGAGCAGTTCTTC
TRBV5-1	TRBD1	TRBJ1-6	once	CASSLGTGGAYNSPLHF	TGCGCCAGCAGCTTGGGGACAGGGGGCGCCTATAATTCACCCCTCCACTTT
TRBV9	.	TRBJ1-3	once	CASSPPGRLGNTIYF	TGTGCCAGCAGCCCGCCCGGGAGACTTGGAAACACCATATATTTT
TRBV2	.	TRBJ1-1	.	CASSDFEERWGYESTEAFF	TGTGCCAGCAGTGATTTTGAGGAACGATGGGGGTATGAAAGCACTGAAGCTTTCTTT
TRBV6-1	TRBD2	TRBJ2-3	once	CASSGTSESTDTQYF	TGTGCCAGCAGTGGGACTAGCGAGAGCACAGATACGCAGTATTTT
TRBV5-6	.	TRBJ1-6	.	CASSLGRGPNSPLHF	TGTGCCAGCAGCTTGGGGAGGGGACCTAATTCACCCCTCCACTTT